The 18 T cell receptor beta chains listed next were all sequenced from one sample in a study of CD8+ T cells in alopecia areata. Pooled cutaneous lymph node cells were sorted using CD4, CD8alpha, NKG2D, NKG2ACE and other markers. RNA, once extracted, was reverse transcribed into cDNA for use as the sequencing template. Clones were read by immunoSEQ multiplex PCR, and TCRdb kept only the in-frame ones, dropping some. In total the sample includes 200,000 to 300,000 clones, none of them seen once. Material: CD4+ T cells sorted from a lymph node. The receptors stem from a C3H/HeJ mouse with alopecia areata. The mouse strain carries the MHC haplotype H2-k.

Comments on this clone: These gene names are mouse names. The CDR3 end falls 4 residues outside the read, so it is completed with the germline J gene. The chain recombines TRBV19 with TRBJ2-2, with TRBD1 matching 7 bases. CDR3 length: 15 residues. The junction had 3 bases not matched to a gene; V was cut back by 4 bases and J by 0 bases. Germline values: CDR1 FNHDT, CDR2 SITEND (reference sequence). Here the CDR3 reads CASSLGQSNTGQLYF. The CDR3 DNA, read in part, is TGTGCCAGCAGTTTGGGACAGTCAAACACCGGG.

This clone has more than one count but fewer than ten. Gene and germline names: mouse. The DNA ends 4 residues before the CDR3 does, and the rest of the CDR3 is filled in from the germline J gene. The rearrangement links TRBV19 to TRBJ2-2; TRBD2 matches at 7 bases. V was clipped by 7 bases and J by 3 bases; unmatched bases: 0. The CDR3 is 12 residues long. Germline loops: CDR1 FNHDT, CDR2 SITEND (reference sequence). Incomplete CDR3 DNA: TGTGCCAGCTGGGGGGACACCGGG. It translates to CASWGDTG. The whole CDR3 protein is CASWGDTGQLYF.

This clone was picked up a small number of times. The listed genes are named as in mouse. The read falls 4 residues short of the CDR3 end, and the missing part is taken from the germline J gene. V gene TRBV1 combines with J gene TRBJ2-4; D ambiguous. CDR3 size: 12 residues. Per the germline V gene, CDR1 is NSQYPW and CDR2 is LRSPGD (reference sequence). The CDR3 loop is CTCSALRNTLYF. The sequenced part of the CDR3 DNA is TGCACCTGCAGTGCCCTTCGAAAC.

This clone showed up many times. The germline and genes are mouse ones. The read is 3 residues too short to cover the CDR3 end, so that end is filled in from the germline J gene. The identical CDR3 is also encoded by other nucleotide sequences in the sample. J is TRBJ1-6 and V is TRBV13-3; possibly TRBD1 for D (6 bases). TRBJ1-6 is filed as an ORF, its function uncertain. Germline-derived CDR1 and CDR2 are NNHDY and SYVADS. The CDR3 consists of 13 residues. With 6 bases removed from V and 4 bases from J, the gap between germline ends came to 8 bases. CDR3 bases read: TGTGCCAGCAAGGGACAATATAATTCGCCC. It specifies CASKGQYNSP. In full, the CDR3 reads CASKGQYNSPLYF.

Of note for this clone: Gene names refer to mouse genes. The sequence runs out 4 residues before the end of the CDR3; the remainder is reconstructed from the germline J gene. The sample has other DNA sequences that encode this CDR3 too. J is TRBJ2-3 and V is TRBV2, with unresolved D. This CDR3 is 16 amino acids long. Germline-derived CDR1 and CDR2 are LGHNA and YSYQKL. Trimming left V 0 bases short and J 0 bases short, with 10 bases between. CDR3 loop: CASSQEGGSSAETLYF. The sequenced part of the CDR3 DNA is TGTGCCAGCAGCCAAGAAGGAGGGTCTAGTGCAGAA.

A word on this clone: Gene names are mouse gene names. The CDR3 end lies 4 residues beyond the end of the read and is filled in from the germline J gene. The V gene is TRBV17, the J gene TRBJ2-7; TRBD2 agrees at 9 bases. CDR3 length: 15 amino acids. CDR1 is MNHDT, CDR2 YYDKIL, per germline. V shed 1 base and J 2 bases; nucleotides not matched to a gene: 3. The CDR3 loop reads CASSRGLGVTYEQYF. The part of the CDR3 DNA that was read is TGTGCTAGCAGTAGAGGACTGGGGGTGACCTAT.

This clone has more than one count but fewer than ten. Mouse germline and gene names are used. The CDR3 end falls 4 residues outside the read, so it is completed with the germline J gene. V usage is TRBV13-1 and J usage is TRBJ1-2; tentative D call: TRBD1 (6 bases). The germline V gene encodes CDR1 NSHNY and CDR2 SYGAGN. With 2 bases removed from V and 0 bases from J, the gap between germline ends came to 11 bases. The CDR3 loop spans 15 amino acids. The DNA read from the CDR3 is TGTGCCAGCAGTGAAGGTGGGACACCAAACTCC. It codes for CASSEGGTPNS. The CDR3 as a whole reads CASSEGGTPNSDYTF.

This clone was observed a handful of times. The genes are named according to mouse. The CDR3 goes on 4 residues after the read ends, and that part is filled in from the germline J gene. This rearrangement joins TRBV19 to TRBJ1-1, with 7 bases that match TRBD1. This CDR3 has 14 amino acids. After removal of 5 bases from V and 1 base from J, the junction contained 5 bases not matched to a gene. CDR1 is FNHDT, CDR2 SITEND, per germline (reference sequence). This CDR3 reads CASRTGNGNTEVFF. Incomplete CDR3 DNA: TGTGCCAGCAGGACAGGGAATGGGAACACA.

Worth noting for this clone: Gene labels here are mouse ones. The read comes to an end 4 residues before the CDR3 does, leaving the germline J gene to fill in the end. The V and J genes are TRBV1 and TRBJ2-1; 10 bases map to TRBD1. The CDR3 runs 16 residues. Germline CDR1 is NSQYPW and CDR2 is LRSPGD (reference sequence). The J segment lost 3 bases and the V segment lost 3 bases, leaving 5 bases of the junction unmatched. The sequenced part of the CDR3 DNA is TGCACCTGCAGTGCCTCTGGACAGGGGGTCTATGCT. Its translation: CTCSASGQGVYA. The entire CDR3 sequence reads CTCSASGQGVYAEQFF.

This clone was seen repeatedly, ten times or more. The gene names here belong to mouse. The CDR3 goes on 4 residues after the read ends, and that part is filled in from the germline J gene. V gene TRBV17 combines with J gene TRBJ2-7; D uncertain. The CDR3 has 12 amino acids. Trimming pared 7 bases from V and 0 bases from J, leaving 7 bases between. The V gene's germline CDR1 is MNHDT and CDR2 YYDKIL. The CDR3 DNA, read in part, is TGTGCTAGCAACAGCCTCTCCTAT. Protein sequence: CASNSLSY. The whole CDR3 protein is CASNSLSYEQYF.

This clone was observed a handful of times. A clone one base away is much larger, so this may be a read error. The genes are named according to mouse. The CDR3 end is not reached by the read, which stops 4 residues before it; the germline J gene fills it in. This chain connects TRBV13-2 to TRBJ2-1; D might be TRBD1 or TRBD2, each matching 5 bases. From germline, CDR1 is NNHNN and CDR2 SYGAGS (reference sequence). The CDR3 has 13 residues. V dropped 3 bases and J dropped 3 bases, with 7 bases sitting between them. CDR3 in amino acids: CASGGGSYAEQFF. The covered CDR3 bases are TGTGCCAGCGGTGGGGGGAGCTATGCT.

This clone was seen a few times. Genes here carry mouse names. The CDR3 bases that were read are TGTGCCAGCAGTGATTCAGGGGAGGCCGGG. Translating gives CASSDSGEAG. In full, the CDR3 reads CASSDSGEAGQLYF. The J gene is TRBJ2-2, the V gene TRBV13-1, with D tentatively TRBD1 (6 bases). The CDR3 extends 4 residues past the end of the read, so its final part is completed from the germline J gene. CDR1 is NSHNY and CDR2 is SYGAGN in the germline V gene. V dropped 1 base and J dropped 6 bases, with 10 bases sitting between them. The CDR3 consists of 14 residues.

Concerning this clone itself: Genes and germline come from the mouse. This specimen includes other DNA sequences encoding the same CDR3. The CDR3 here is CTCSAARVGSDYTF. Incomplete CDR3 DNA: TGCACCTGCAGTGCAGCGAGGGTAGGCTCC. The chain joins TRBV1 to TRBJ1-2, with no clear D. The read is 4 residues too short to cover the CDR3 end, so that end is filled in from the germline J gene. Germline CDR1 and CDR2: NSQYPW and LRSPGD (reference sequence). The CDR3 runs 14 residues. V lost 1 base to trimming and J lost 4 bases, with 10 bases between them.

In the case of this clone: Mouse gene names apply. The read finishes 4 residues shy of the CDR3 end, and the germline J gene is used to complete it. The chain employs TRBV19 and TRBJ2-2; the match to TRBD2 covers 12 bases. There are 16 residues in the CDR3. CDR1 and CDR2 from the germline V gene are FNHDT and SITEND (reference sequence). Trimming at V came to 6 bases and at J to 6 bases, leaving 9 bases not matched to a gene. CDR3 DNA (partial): TGTGCCAGCACCCGAGGACTGGGGGGGACCCCCGGG. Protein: CASTRGLGGTPG. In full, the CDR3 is CASTRGLGGTPGQLYF.

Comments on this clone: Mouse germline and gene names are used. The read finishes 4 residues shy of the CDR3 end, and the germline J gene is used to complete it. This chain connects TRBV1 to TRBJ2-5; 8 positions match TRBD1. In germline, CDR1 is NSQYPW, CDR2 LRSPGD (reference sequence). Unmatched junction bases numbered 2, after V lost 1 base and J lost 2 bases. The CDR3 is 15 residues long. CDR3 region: CTCSAARGRQDTQYF. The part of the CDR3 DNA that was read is TGCACCTGCAGTGCAGCCAGGGGGCGCCAAGAC. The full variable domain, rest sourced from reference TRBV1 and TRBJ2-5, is VTLLEQNPRWRLVPRGQAVNLRCILKNSQYPWMSWYQQDLQKQLQWLFTLRSPGDKEVKSLPGADYLATRVTDTELRLQVANMSQGRTLYCTCSAARGRQDTQYFGPGTRLLVL.

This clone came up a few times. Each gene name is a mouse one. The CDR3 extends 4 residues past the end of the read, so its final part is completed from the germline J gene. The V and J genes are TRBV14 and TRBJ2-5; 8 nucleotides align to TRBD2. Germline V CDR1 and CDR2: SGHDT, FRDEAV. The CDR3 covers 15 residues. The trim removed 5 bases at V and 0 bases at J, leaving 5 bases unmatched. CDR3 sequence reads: CASRRTGFNQDTQYF. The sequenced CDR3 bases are TGTGCCAGCAGAAGGACTGGGTTTAACCAAGAC.

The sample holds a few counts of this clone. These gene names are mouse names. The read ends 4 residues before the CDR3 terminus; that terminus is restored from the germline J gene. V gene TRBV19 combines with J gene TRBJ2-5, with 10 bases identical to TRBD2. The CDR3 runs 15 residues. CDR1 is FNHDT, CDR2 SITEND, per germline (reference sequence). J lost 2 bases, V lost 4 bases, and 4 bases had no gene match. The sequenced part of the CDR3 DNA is TGTGCCAGCAGTCCGGACTGGGGGCTCCAAGAC. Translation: CASSPDWGLQD. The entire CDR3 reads CASSPDWGLQDTQYF.

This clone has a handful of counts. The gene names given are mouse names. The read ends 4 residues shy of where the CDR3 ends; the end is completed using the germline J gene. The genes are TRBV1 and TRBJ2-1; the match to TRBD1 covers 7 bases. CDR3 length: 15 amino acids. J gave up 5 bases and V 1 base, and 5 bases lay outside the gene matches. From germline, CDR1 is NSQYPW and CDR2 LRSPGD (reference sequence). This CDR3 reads CTCSAAPGTDAEQFF. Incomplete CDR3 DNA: TGCACCTGCAGTGCAGCCCCCGGGACAGATGCT. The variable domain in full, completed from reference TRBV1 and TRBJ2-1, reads VTLLEQNPRWRLVPRGQAVNLRCILKNSQYPWMSWYQQDLQKQLQWLFTLRSPGDKEVKSLPGADYLATRVTDTELRLQVANMSQGRTLYCTCSAAPGTDAEQFFGPGTRLTVL.